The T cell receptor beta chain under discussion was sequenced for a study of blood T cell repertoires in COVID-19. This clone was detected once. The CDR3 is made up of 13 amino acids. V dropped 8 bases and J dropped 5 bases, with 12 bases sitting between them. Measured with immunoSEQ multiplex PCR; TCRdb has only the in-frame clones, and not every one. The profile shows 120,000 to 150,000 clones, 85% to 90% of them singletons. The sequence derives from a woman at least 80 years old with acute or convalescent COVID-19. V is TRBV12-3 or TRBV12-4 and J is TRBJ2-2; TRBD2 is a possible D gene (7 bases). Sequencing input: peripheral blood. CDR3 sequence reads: CASGGGRTGELFF. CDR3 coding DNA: TGTGCCAGCGGGGGGGGCAGGACCGGGGAGCTGTTTTTT.